The sequence of this T cell receptor (beta chain) was determined in a study of cytomegalovirus exposure and HLA in healthy donors. Study-wide points: While the bulk of TCR sequences proved rare, some public TCRs turned up in many donors.

This clone was seen once. Its antigen is undetermined. CDR1 and CDR2 (germline): SEHNR, FQNEAQ (reference sequence). V was trimmed by 2 bases and J by 6 bases, leaving 8 bases between them. The CDR3 has 12 amino acids. Sequenced by immunoSEQ multiplex PCR; TCRdb stores in-frame clones only, minus some. Of about 340,000 clones detected, 70% to 90% appear once; the ten largest clones hold approximately 0.84%. This sequence originates from a woman between 18 and 30 years old in good health and CMV-seronegative. The genes are TRBV7-9 and TRBJ2-7; D unresolved. The sample comprised PBMCs. Here the CDR3 DNA reads TGTGCCAGCAGCTTAATCCTATCCGAGCAGTACTTC. This codes for CASSLILSEQYF.